The present TCR beta chain was sequenced within a study of T cells after yellow fever vaccination. The CDR3 has 13 amino acids. V shed 3 bases and J shed 4 bases, with 9 bases lying between them. Worth noting for this clonotype: Its antigen remains unidentified.

TCRdb reprocessed the 5' RACE reads via MiXCR and lists one record per CDR3 protein. The repertoire has 550,000 to 750,000 distinct CDR3 sequences, roughly 13% of them found once; the top ten carry over 13%. Whole-study findings and limits: The secondary T-cell response peaked on day 5, not day 15, but was weaker.

The chain has TRBV23-1 and TRBJ2-5; tentatively, D is TRBD1 (5 bases). TRBV23-1 is flagged as an ORF with uncertain function. This receptor was obtained from a man aged 25 to 45 who received the YFV17D yellow fever vaccine. The sample in question was PBMCs, obtained on the day of the yellow fever booster vaccination. Written as DNA, the CDR3 is TGCGCCAGCAGTCATCCAGGGCGAGAGACCCAGTACTTC. The encoded protein is CASSHPGRETQYF.